This TCR beta chain was captured in a study of shared clonotypes between healthy human individuals. CD45RO-negative cells were positively selected for CCR7, leaving out terminally differentiated effector memory CD45RA+ cells. With regard to this clone: What it recognizes is unknown.

Study-level points and caveats: For naive CD4 cells, 4.5% to 6.5% of clonotypes were shared across a handful of donors.

Deep level was the assay's run setting. Sequencing used immunoSEQ multiplex PCR; TCRdb keeps in-frame clones, though not all of them. The data show around 2.1 million clones, with roughly 91% seen just once and approximately 1.7% held by the top ten. The CDR3 has 20 amino acids. Germline CDR1 and CDR2: MDHEN and SYDVKM. V lost 8 bases, J lost 1 base, and 19 bases stayed unmatched. This clonotype was sampled from a man between 18 and 35 years old in good health. Some clones in this sample may be carry-over from other donors' samples. The chain is built from TRBV28 and TRBJ2-6; the match to TRBD1 covers 8 bases. Sequenced material: naive CD8+ T cells from PBMCs. CDR3 protein: CASVVIGQGPEFSGANVLTF. Written as DNA, the CDR3 is TGTGCCAGCGTAGTCATAGGACAGGGCCCCGAGTTTTCTGGGGCCAACGTCCTGACTTTC.